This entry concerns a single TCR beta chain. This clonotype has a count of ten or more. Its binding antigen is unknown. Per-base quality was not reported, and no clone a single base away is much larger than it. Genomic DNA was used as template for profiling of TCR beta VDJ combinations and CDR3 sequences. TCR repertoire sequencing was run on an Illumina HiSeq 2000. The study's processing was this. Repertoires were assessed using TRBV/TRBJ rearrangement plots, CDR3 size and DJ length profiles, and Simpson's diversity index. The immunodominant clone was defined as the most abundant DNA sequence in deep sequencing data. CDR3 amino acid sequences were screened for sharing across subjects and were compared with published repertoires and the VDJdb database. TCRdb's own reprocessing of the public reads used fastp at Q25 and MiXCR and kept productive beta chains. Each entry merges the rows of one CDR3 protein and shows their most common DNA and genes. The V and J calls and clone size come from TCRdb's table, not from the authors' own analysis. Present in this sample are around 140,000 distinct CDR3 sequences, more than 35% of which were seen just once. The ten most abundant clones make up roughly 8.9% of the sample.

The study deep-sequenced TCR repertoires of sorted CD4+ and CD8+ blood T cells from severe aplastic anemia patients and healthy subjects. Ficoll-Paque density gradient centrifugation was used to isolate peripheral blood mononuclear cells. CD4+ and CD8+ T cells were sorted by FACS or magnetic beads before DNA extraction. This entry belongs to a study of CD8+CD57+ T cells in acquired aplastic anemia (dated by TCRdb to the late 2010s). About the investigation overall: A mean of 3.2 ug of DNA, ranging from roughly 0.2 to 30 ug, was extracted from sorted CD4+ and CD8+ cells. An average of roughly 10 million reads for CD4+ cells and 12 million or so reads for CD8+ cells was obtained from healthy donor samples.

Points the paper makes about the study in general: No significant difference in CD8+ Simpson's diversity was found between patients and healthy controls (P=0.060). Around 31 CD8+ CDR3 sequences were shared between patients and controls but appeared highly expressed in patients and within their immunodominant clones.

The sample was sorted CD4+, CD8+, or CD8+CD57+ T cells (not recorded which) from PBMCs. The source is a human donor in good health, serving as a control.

The CDR3 region has the sequence CASTVWSVGSTSGYTF. Here is the DNA: TGTGCCAGCACTGTGTGGTCAGTGGGGTCAACGAGTGGCTACACCTTC. The chain was built from TRBV6-1 and TRBJ1-2, with no confidently assigned D gene. The V end loses 7 bases and the J end loses 7 bases, and a stretch of 25 bases separates them. CDR1 MNHNS and CDR2 SASEGT were looked up in the germline V gene. From the cysteine up to the phenylalanine, the CDR3 has a length of 16 residues. The only DNA kept is the CDR3, 48 bases in frame from the first base.